Listed here are 15 T cell receptor beta chains from one sample, sequenced in a study of blood T cells in healthy people across ages. Next came a second PCR, run for roughly 6 to 11 cycles, which used a sample-barcoded 5' primer along with a J-beta primer mix. TCRdb reprocessed the 5' RACE reads via MiXCR and lists one record per CDR3 protein. Among 1.5 million to 2 million distinct CDR3 sequences listed, approximately 50% were seen once. The source material was blood. These receptor sequences come from a woman aged 40 to 50 in good health.

The V and J genes are TRBV6-5 and TRBJ2-1, with 9 bases matching TRBD1. The germline V gene has CDR1 MNHEY and CDR2 SVGAGI. The V gene end was trimmed by 1 base and the J gene end by 9 bases; junction bases not matched to a gene: 4. The CDR3 loop spans 14 amino acids. The CDR3 loop reads CASSYLGQGVEQFF. The CDR3 nucleotides read TGTGCCAGCAGTTACTTGGGACAGGGAGTTGAGCAGTTCTTC.

The genes are TRBV12-3 or TRBV12-4 and TRBJ1-5; 9 nucleotides align to TRBD1. The CDR3 runs to 17 residues. V lost 7 bases, J lost 5 bases, and 15 bases stayed unmatched. The CDR3 reads CASTPGGTGSWDQPQHF. The CDR3 nucleotides are TGTGCCAGCACCCCGGGAGGGACAGGGTCGTGGGATCAGCCCCAGCATTTT.

This chain links TRBV12-3 or TRBV12-4 with TRBJ2-7; D is unresolved. CDR3 length: 12 residues. Trimming took off 4 bases at V and 3 bases at J, with 7 bases between the two ends. The CDR3 loop reads CASSSQIYEQYF. For the CDR3, the DNA is TGTGCCAGCAGTTCCCAGATCTACGAGCAGTACTTC.

The V gene is TRBV5-1, the J gene TRBJ2-2, with D possibly TRBD2 on 7 matching bases. The CDR3 consists of 16 residues. Germline V CDR1 and CDR2: SGHRS, YFSETQ. The V end lost 4 bases, the J end lost 2 bases, and 15 bases lay between the germline ends. CDR3 loop: CASSPERGGNTGELFF. For the CDR3, the DNA is TGCGCCAGCAGCCCCGAGAGGGGGGGAAACACCGGGGAGCTGTTTTTT.

The chain has TRBV20-1 and TRBJ1-2; possibly TRBD1 for D (5 bases). Germline-derived CDR1 and CDR2 are DFQATT and SNEGSKA (reference sequence). The CDR3 length is 14 residues. Trimming took 7 bases from V and 4 from J, leaving 19 bases between them. The CDR3 protein is CSGNSPKGIYGYTF. The CDR3, as DNA: TGCAGTGGCAATAGTCCCAAGGGGATCTATGGCTACACCTTC.

This clonotype was seen a handful of times. The chain uses TRBV4-1 and TRBJ2-1; 9 nucleotides agree with TRBD2. TRBJ2-7 matches the DNA end more closely, so the J call is doubtful. The length of the CDR3 is 19 residues. Germline lookup yields CDR1 MGHRA and CDR2 YSYEKL. The CDR3 here is CASSQVGVAGGSSYNEQYF. DNA for the CDR3: TGCGCCAGCAGCCAAGTAGGAGTGGCGGGGGGGAGCTCCTACAATGAGCAGTACTTC.

This chain links TRBV4-3 with TRBJ2-1; 8 bases agree with TRBD2. The CDR3 has 19 residues. Per the germline V gene, CDR1 is LGHNA and CDR2 is YSLEER. V was clipped by 0 bases and J by 2 bases; unmatched bases: 12. For the CDR3, the DNA is TGCGCCAGCAGCCAAGATGAGAGGGGCGGGGGGCTCACCTACAATGAGCAGTTCTTC. This gives the protein CASSQDERGGGLTYNEQFF.

This clonotype was counted between two and nine times. V is TRBV20-1 and J is TRBJ2-7, with TRBD1 matching over 7 bases. The CDR3 has 15 residues. Germline V gene data show CDR1 as DFQATT and CDR2 as SNEGSKA (reference sequence). V was pared by 0 bases and J by 4 bases, with 9 bases of the junction left unmatched. CDR3 coding DNA: TGCAGTGCTAGAGACCGGGACAGCAACCCGTACGAGCAGTACTTC. Translation: CSARDRDSNPYEQYF.

DNA for the CDR3: TGCGCCAGCAGCCTGGACCCGAGCTCCTATAATTCACCCCTCCACTTT. It is translated as CASSLDPSSYNSPLHF. V and J are TRBV4-3 and TRBJ1-6; D remains unclear. This CDR3 region has 16 residues. The V and J ends lost 4 bases and 0 bases respectively, with 10 bases between them. Germline CDR1 reads LGHNA; CDR2 reads YSLEER.

The chain joins TRBV20-1 to TRBJ1-1; D gene uncertain. The CDR3 has 12 amino acids. CDR1 is DFQATT and CDR2 is SNEGSKA in the germline V gene (reference sequence). Trimming cost V 5 bases and J 5 bases, with 12 bases left between them. CDR3 in DNA: TGCAGTGCTCGGCGCGGGGAGACTGAAGCTTTCTTT. Translating it yields CSARRGETEAFF.

As concerns this clonotype: The junction differs from germline at one of its ends, possibly a read error. The rearrangement joins TRBV6-4 to TRBJ1-2; D is possibly TRBD1 (6 bases). CDR1 is MRHNA, CDR2 SNTAGT, per germline. The CDR3 is 13 residues long. CDR3 residues: CASRPGHRYGYTF. As DNA, the CDR3 is TGCGCCAGCAGACCGGGACACCGCTATGGCTACACCTTC.

This chain joins TRBV5-1 and TRBJ1-1, with D maybe TRBD1 (5 bases). The CDR3 runs 15 residues. Germline lookup yields CDR1 SGHRS and CDR2 YFSETQ. V was cut by 1 base and J by 4 bases, with 14 bases left in between. The CDR3 nucleotides read TGCGCCAGCAGCTTGTTGGCAGGGAAGGCCACTGAAGCTTTCTTT. Amino acid sequence: CASSLLAGKATEAFF.

This clonotype was counted only a few times. This may arise from a read error, as a much more abundant clone is one base away. The V gene is TRBV2, the J gene TRBJ2-3; D not resolved. Trimming took 7 bases from V and 0 from J, leaving 5 bases between them. This CDR3 contains 12 residues. Germline loops: CDR1 SNHLY, CDR2 FYNNEI. CDR3 residues: CASTVSTDTQYF. CDR3 DNA: TGTGCCAGCACCGTTAGCACAGATACGCAGTATTTT.

A remark on this clonotype: A much larger clonotype is one base distant, so this may be a read error. The rearrangement links TRBV5-1 to TRBJ2-5, with D hard to call. Trimming left V 4 bases short and J 11 bases short, with 45 bases between. The CDR3 has 22 residues. Germline V gives CDR1 SGHRS, CDR2 YFSETQ. The DNA of the CDR3 is TGCGCCAGCAGCCTACCTCTAGGCGGACCAGACTCAAAAGTGGGGTCCTACAATGAGCAGTACTTC. This translates into CASSLPLGGPDSKVGSYNEQYF.

Only a few counts were recorded for this clonotype. V is TRBV21-1 and J is TRBJ2-7; TRBD1, the D gene given by the table, was not confirmed from the DNA. TRBV21-1 is a recognized pseudogene. This CDR3 is built from 14 residues. CDR3 sequence: CASKGRGLTYEQYF. The CDR3, as DNA: TGTGCCAGCAAGGGGCGAGGGCTAACCTACGAGCAGTACTTC.